This T cell receptor beta chain comes out of a study of blood T cells in healthy people across ages (dated by TCRdb to the mid-2010s). Concerning the study at large: In model experiments, roughly one uniquely barcoded TCR beta cDNA molecule per two T cells was captured by template switching. To track age-related changes in TCR beta repertoire diversity, the study relied on deep sequencing normalized with unique cDNA molecular identifiers. Four age groups were formed from the donors: young (average about 17 years), middle-aged (approximately 39), aged (62) and long-lived (roughly 81). Donors of different ages were randomly distributed across sequencing lanes to avoid experimental bias. The study analyzed two additional independent replicas of 1 million unique cDNA reads from the same blood draw for two donors, one aged 18 to 30 and one aged 80 or older.

Receptors were amplified or captured by 5' RACE. The sequencer listed for this sample is Illumina HiSeq 2500. A second roughly 6 to 12 cycle PCR used a sample-barcoded 5' primer and a J-beta primer mix. A unique molecular identifier was introduced onto each TCR beta cDNA molecule by a template-switch 5' adaptor carrying 12 random nucleotides. At least 2.5 million CDR3-containing paired-end reads were obtained from each sample. First-strand cDNA synthesis was performed from all RNA using the Mint cDNA synthesis kit, with priming by a TRBC-specific oligonucleotide. Following uracil-DNA glycosylase treatment, all cDNA underwent a first 18-cycle PCR with the universal primers M1SS and BC2_uni_R. Regarding the original processing steps: For normalization, 1 million high-quality reads, each with a distinct molecular identifier, were randomly selected from each sample. Reads sharing molecular identifiers were discarded rather than binned into consensus sequences. MiTCR, set to a Q25 quality threshold and the strictest error-elimination algorithm, was used for CDR3 identification, clonotype clustering and error correction. A nonparametric unseen species model using Euler transformation provided a lower-bound estimate of total TCR beta diversity. TCRdb redid the processing of the public reads, applying fastp at Q25 and MiXCR, and retained in-frame beta chains. Identical CDR3 protein sequences are pooled into one entry, listed with their most common genes and DNA. These V and J calls derive from TCRdb rather than the authors' analysis. The sample data list over 600,000 distinct CDR3 sequences, and under 25% of these were observed just once. 3% to 4% of the sample lies in the top ten.

Overall study results and their limits: Estimates of total diversity based on one million sequenced T cells were regarded as lower bounds and as underestimates. Observed TCR beta diversity correlated strongly with the percentage of naive T cells measured by flow cytometry. Since profiling was done on bulk unsorted PBMCs, naive and antigen-experienced compartments could not be conclusively compared. The CMV infection status of donors was not known, potentially confounding age-related changes in expanded clonotypes. The long-lived group showed more naive CD4+ T cells, fewer expanded clones and increased TCR diversity than the aged group, suggesting age selection. As age increased, observed TCR beta diversity per million T cells dropped in a roughly linear way, and a significant reduction was already evident by age about 40.

The CDR3 has 12 amino acids, counting the end cysteine and phenylalanine. Only CDR3 DNA remains: 36 bases, in frame from the first base. V sheds 6 bases and J sheds 8 bases, leaving 13 bases between their ends. The germline V gene provides CDR1 MDHEN and CDR2 SYDVKM. This clonotype was seen a few times. The specificity of this receptor is unknown. No base quality values were provided; no much bigger clone lies one nucleotide off. The donors were 40 or so Caucasian individuals from Russia, aged 6 to 90 years, who were systemically healthy. Each donor gave 8 to 10 milliliters of peripheral blood, drawn into EDTA-treated Vacutainer tubes. PBMCs were isolated by Ficoll-Paque density-gradient centrifugation, with at least 6 million obtained per sample. Total RNA, at least 6 micrograms per sample, was extracted from PBMCs with Trizol reagent. Naive CD45RAhigh/CD27high T cell percentages were measured by flow cytometry on a PBMC aliquot from every donor.

The receptor's source is a man aged 70 or older in good health. Sequencing used blood. Recombination connected TRBV28 to TRBJ1-2; no D gene is confidently identified. CDR3 reads: CASREAGGGYTF. The nucleotides read TGTGCCAGCAGAGAAGCAGGAGGCGGCTACACCTTC.